This note documents a single T cell receptor (beta chain) sequence. Its antigen is not yet known. Base qualities were left out, and no much larger clone turns up one base away. The data were obtained in a study of OX40 agonist ivuxolimab in advanced cancers. In the study overall: Ivuxolimab, which targeted the costimulatory receptor OX40 (CD134), was an agonistic, fully human IgG2 monoclonal antibody. Intravenous ivuxolimab was administered to patients every 2 weeks at six dose levels: 0.01, 0.1, 0.3, 1.5, 3 and 10 mg/kg. Of the 50 to 55 dose-escalation patients, hepatocellular carcinoma was present in about 20, melanoma in approximately 15, renal cell carcinoma in 9 and head and neck cancer in 9. The dose-escalation cohort was 82.7% male with a mean age of approximately 60 years, ranging from 23 to 79. Prior anti-PD-1, anti-PD-L1 or anti-CTLA-4 therapy was permitted, and approximately 40% of dose-escalation patients had received checkpoint inhibitors. Three dose-escalation patients achieved partial responses, one with hepatocellular carcinoma and two with cutaneous melanoma. Peripheral TCRbeta sequencing aimed to test whether ivuxolimab altered TCR sequence diversity and caused clonal T-cell expansion. The paper covers the monotherapy dose-escalation part of the phase I ivuxolimab trial, which included N ≈ 50 patients. Overall results and qualifications from the work: At doses of 0.1 to 3.0 mg/kg, clonal expansion of both CD4+ and CD8+ blood T cells was observed from baseline to week 6. In the 0.1-3.0 mg/kg groups, partial responders had among the lowest normalized peripheral clonal expansion, particularly in CD8+ T cells. Low levels of normalized T-cell clonal expansion were also seen in some nonresponding patients. Antigen specificity was not determined for the clonally expanded peripheral T cells. After ivuxolimab, more expanded clones were found on average in CD8+ T cells than in CD4+ T cells.

Genomic DNA was isolated from the sorted cells so that the TCRbeta CDR3 region could be sequenced. The immunoSEQ Assay was used for sequencing of TCRbeta CDR3 regions. This is the immuneACCESS table as TCRdb keeps it, with only in-frame sequences that have V and J called. A part of the clones is gone; compared with another copy, unresolved V genes explain less than half, and the rest is unexplained. The sample yields 85,000 or so clones; 65% to 90% were counted once. Just under 2% of the sample lies in the top ten. The trial excluded patients who had a history of autoimmune disease or were on systemic immunosuppression. Peripheral blood for TCR sequencing was drawn from every dose cohort at baseline, at cycle 4 day 1 and at cycle 7 day 1. The samples were taken from a phase I, first-in-human, multicenter, open-label dose-escalation trial of ivuxolimab. Adults with locally advanced or metastatic head and neck squamous cell, hepatocellular, melanoma or renal cell carcinoma were enrolled in the trial. CD4+ and CD8+ T cells were sorted separately from peripheral blood before TCR sequencing.

V loses 6 bases, J loses 4 bases, and the germline ends lie 13 bases apart. Via the germline V gene, CDR1 is SGHDT and CDR2 YYEEEE. Its CDR3 holds 13 amino acids, cysteine through phenylalanine. Only the CDR3 part of the read is kept: 39 bases, read in frame from the first base. The receptor was isolated from an adult with an advanced solid tumor such as melanoma, head and neck, liver or kidney cancer. The rearrangement joined TRBV5-6 to TRBJ1-1; there is no confident call for the D gene. The source was CD4+ or CD8+ T cells sorted from blood, collected in a trial of the OX40 agonist ivuxolimab. The DNA is TGTGCCAGCACCTCGGGCCTATTCACTGAAGCTTTCTTT. This is translated as CASTSGLFTEAFF.